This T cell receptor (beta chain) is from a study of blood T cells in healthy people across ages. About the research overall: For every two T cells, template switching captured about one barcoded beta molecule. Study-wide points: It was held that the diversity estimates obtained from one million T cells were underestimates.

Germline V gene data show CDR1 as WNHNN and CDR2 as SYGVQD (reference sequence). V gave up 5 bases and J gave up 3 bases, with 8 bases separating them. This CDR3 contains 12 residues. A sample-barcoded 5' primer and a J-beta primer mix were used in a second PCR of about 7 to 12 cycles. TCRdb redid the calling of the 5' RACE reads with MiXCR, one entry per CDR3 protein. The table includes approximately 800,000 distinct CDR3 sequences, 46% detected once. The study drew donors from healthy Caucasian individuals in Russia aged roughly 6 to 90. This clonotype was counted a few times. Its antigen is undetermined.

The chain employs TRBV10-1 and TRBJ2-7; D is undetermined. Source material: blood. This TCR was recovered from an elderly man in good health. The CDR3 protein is CASSSGFYEQYF. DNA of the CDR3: TGCGCCAGCAGTTCTGGATTCTACGAGCAGTACTTC.